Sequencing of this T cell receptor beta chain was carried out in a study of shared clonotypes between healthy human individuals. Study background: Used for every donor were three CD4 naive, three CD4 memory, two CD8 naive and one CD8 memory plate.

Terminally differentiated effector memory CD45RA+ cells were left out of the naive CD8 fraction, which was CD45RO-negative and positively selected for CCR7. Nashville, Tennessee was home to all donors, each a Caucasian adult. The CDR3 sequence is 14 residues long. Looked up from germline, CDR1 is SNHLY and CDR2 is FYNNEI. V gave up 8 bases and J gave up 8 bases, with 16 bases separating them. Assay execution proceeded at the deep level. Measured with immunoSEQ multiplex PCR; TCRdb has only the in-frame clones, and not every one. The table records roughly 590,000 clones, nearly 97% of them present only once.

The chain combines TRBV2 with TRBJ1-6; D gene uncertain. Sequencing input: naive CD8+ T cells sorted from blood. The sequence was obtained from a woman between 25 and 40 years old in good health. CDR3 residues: CASVRWGQDSPLHF. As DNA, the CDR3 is TGTGCCAGCGTCCGGTGGGGTCAGGATTCACCCCTCCACTTT. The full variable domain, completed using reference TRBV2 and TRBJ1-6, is EPEVTQTPSHQVTQMGQEVILRCVPISNHLYFYWYRQILGQKVEFLVSFYNNEISEKSEIFDDQFSVERPDGSNFTLKIRSTKLEDSAMYFCASVRWGQDSPLHFGNGTRLTVT.